This T cell receptor beta chain derives from a study of Graves' ophthalmopathy and Graves' hyperthyroidism. This clonotype occurred a few times. Amplification of the TCR beta CDR3 regions used RNA transcripts (as template). HTBI-primed first-round RT-PCR preceded second-round multiplex PCR. MiXCR, applied by TCRdb to the multiplex PCR reads, yields one record per CDR3 protein. The data hold some 1.1 million distinct CDR3 sequences, with 35% to 40% observed a single time. The V end lost 5 bases, the J end lost 3 bases, and 14 bases lay between the germline ends. Germline V CDR1 and CDR2: SEHNR, FQNEAQ (reference sequence). The CDR3 extends over 14 amino acids. Thyroid ultrasound, orbital computed tomography, TRAb, serum thyroxine and clinical symptoms formed the basis of diagnosis.

The TCR comes from an adult man with Graves' hyperthyroidism. The chain is built from TRBV7-9 and TRBJ2-7, with no clear D. The specimen was peripheral blood or thyroid tissue (not recorded which). The CDR3 region is CASSLSLDFYEQYF. CDR3 DNA sequence: TGTGCCAGCAGCCTCTCCTTAGATTTCTACGAGCAGTACTTC.